The source of this T cell receptor beta chain is a study of cytomegalovirus exposure and HLA in healthy donors. A multiplex PCR was run with 60 Vbeta primers and 13 Jbeta primers. The protocol was immunoSEQ multiplex PCR, while the TCRdb copy is restricted to in-frame clones and leaves out a portion. In total, the table holds about 110,000 clones. Germline lookup yields CDR1 SGHRS and CDR2 YFSETQ. The CDR3 is 16 residues long. Trimming cost V 4 bases and J 7 bases; bases outside gene matches: 8. Material for sequencing was PBMCs. The clonotype originates from a man aged 30 to 45 in good health and CMV-seronegative. V gene TRBV5-1 combines with J gene TRBJ1-6, with 10 bases aligning to TRBD1. The CDR3 sequence: CASSPGTGAGNSPLHF. The CDR3 nucleotides read TGCGCCAGCAGCCCCGGGACAGGGGCAGGGAATTCACCCCTCCACTTT.